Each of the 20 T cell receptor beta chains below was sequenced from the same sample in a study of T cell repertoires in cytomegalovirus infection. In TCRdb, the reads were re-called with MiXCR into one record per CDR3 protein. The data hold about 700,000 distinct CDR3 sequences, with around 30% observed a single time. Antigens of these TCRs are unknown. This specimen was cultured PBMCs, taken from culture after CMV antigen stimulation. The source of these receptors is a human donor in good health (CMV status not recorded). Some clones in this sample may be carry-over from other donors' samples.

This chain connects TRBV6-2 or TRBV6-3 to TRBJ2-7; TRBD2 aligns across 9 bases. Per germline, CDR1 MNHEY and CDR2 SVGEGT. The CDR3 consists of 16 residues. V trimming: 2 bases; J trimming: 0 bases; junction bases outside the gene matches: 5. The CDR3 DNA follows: TGTGCCAGCAGTTACCCCAGCGGGAGGCCCTCCTACGAGCAGTACTTC. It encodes CASSYPSGRPSYEQYF.

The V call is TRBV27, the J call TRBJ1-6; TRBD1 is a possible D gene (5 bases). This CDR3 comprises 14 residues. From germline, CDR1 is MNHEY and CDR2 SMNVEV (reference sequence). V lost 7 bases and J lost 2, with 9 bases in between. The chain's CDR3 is CASTGGPYNSPLHF. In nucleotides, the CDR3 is TGTGCCAGCACCGGGGGACCCTATAATTCACCCCTCCACTTT.

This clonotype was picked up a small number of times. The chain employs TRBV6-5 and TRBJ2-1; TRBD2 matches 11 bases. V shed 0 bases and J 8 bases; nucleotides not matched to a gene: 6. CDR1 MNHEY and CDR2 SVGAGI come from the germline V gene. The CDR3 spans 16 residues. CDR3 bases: TGTGCCAGCAGTTACTCGCAAACTAGCGGGAGCTATGAGCAGTTCTTC. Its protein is CASSYSQTSGSYEQFF.

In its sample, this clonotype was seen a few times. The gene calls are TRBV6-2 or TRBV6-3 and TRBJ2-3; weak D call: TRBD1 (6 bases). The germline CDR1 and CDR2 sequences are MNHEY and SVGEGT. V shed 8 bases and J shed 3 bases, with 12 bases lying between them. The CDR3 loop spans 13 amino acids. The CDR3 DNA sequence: TGTGCCAGCGACAGGAGTAATACAGATACGCAGTATTTT. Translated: CASDRSNTDTQYF.

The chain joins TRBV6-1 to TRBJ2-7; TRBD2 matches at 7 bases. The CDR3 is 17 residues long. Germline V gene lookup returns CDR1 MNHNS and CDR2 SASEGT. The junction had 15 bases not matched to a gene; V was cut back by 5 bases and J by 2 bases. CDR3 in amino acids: CASSSTSTSAGPYEQYF. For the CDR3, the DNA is TGTGCCAGCAGTTCAACATCAACTAGCGCCGGGCCCTACGAGCAGTACTTC.

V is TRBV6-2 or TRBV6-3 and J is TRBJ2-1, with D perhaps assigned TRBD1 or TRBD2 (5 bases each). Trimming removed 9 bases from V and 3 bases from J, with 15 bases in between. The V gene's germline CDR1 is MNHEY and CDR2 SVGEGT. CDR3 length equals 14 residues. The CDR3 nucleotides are TGTGCCAGTTCGGGGCGGGTGAACTACAATGAGCAGTTCTTC. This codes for CASSGRVNYNEQFF.

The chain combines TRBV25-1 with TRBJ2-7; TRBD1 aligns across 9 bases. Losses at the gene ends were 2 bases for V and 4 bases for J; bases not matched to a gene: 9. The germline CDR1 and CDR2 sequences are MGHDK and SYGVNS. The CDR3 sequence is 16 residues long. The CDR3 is CASSEGRPGQGYEQYF. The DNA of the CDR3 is TGTGCCAGCAGTGAAGGTAGACCGGGACAGGGTTACGAGCAGTACTTC.

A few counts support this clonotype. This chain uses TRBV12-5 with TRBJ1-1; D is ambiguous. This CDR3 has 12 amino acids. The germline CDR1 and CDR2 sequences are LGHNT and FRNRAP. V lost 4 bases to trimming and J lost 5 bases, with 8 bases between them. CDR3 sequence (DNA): TGTGCTAGTGGTTATGGACGGACTGAAGCTTTCTTT. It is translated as CASGYGRTEAFF. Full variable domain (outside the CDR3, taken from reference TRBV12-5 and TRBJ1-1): DARVTQTPRHKVTEMGQEVTMRCQPILGHNTVFWYRQTMMQGLELLAYFRNRAPLDDSGMPKDRFSAEMPDATLATLKIQPSEPRDSAVYFCASGYGRTEAFFGQGTRLTVV.

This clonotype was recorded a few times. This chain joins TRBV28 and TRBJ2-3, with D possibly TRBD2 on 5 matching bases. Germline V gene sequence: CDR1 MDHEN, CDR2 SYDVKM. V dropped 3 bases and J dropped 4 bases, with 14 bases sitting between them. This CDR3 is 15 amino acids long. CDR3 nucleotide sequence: TGTGCCAGCAGTTTCGGGCGGGCAGAACCAGATACGCAGTATTTT. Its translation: CASSFGRAEPDTQYF. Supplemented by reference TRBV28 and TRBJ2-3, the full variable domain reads DVKVTQSSRYLVKRTGEKVFLECVQDMDHENMFWYRQDPGLGLRLIYFSYDVKMKEKGDIPEGYSVSREKKERFSLILESASTNQTSMYLCASSFGRAEPDTQYFGPGTRLTVL.

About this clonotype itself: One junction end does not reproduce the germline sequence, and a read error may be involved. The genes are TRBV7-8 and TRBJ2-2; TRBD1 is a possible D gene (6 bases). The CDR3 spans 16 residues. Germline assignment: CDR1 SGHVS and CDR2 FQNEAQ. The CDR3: CVSSPQGVTNTGELFF. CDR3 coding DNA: TGTGTCAGCAGCCCACAGGGCGTCACGAACACCGGGGAGCTGTTTTTT.

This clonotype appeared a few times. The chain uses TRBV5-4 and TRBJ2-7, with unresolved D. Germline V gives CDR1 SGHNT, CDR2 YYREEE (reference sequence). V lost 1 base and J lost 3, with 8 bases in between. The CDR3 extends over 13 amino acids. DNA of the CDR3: TGTGCCAGCAGCTTGAGAGGTGACTACGAGCAGTACTTC. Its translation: CASSLRGDYEQYF. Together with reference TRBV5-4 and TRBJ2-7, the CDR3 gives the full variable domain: ETGVTQSPTHLIKTRGQQVTLRCSSQSGHNTVSWYQQALGQGPQFIFQYYREEENGRGNFPPRFSGLQFPNYSSELNVNALELDDSALYLCASSLRGDYEQYFGPGTRLTVT.

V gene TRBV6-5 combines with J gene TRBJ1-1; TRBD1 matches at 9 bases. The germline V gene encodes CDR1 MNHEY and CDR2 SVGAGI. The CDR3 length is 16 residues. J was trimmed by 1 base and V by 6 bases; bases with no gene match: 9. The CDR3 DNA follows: TGTGCCAGCAGCCTGGACAGGGGCGTACCGAACACTGAAGCTTTCTTT. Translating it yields CASSLDRGVPNTEAFF.

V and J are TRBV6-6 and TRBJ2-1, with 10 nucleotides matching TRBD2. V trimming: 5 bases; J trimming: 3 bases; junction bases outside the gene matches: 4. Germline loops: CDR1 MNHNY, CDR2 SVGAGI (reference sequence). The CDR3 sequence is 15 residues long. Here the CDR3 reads CASSASGGHYNEQFF. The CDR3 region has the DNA TGTGCCAGCAGTGCTAGCGGGGGACACTACAATGAGCAGTTCTTC.

This CDR3 reads CATSRDRGANTEAFF. Here the CDR3 DNA reads TGTGCCACCAGCAGAGATAGGGGGGCGAACACTGAAGCTTTCTTT. The rearrangement links TRBV15 to TRBJ1-1, with D possibly being TRBD1 (6 bases). The CDR3 is made up of 15 amino acids. Germline CDR1 LNHNV, CDR2 YYDKDF (reference sequence). V was trimmed by 0 bases and J by 1 base, leaving 9 bases between them.

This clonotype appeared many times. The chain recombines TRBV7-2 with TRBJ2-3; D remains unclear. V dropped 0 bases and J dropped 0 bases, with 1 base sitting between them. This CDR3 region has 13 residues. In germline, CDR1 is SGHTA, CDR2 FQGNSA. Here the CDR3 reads CASSLASTDTQYF. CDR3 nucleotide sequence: TGTGCCAGCAGCTTAGCTAGCACAGATACGCAGTATTTT.

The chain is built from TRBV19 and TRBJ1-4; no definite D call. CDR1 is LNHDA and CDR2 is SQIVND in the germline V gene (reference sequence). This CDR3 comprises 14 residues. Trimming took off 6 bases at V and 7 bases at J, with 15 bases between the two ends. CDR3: CASSPSLRAEKLFF. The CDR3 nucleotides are TGTGCCAGTAGCCCGTCCTTAAGGGCTGAAAAACTGTTTTTT.

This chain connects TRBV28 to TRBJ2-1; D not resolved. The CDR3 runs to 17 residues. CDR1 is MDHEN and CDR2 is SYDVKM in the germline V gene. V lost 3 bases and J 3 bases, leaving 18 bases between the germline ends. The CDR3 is CASSLIGANLYYNEQFF. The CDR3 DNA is TGTGCCAGCAGTTTGATAGGTGCTAACCTTTACTACAATGAGCAGTTCTTC.

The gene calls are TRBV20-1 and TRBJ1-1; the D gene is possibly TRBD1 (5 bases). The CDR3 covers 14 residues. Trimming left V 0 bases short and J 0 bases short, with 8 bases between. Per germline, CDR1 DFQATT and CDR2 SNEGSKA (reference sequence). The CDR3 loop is CSARDLTVNTEAFF. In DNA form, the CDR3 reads TGCAGTGCTAGAGACCTGACAGTGAACACTGAAGCTTTCTTT.

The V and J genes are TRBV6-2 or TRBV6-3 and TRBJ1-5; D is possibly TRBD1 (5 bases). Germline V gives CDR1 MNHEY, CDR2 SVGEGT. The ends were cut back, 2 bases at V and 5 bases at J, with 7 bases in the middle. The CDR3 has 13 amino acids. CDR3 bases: TGTGCCAGCAGTTACGTGGGGGATCAGCCCCAGCATTTT. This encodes CASSYVGDQPQHF.

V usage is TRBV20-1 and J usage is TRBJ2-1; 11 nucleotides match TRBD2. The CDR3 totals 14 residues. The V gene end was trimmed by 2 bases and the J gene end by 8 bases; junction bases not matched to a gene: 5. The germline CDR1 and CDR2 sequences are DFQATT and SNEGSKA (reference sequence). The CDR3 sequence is CSARTSGSSYEQFF. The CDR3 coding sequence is TGCAGTGCTAGAACTAGCGGGAGCTCTTATGAGCAGTTCTTC.